This T cell receptor (beta chain) was documented in a study of blood T cell repertoires in COVID-19. Whole-study context: Spain, Italy and the United States supplied samples that represented acute and convalescent COVID-19. In each case, the material was cDNA or gDNA derived from T cells, B-cell-depleted T cells, or PBMCs.

How the authors handled the data: Estimation of nucleated cell counts relied on the amplification of reference gene primers. Generated by immunoSEQ multiplex PCR, the TCRdb table keeps only in-frame clones and is missing some. V and J calls and clone size are copied from that table; D and trimming were computed from the DNA. This sample yields about 410,000 clones, of which approximately 90% are seen a single time; 1.4% to 1.5% belongs to the top ten. This TCR was sampled from a woman aged 25 to 39 with active or convalescent COVID-19. Sequencing used peripheral blood.

As DNA, the CDR3 is TGTGCCAGCAGTTACCCGGCAGGGTCGGGCACTGAAGCTTTCTTT. It encodes CASSYPAGSGTEAFF. This rearrangement joins TRBV6-6 to TRBJ1-1; tentatively, D is TRBD1 (5 bases). Between the trimmed V and J ends, which lost 2 bases and 4 bases, there was a span of 14 bases. The CDR3 runs 15 residues. Germline values: CDR1 MNHNY, CDR2 SVGAGI (reference sequence).